This TCR beta chain was profiled in a study of cytomegalovirus exposure and HLA in healthy donors. Overall study: Previous work identified 120 million or so unique TCR beta sequences from about 200 million T cells. Unique TCRs numbering roughly 85 million, obtained from HLA-typed donors, made up an early data release.

In the case of this clone: Its antigen is as yet unknown.

PCR was performed using 60 Vbeta and 13 Jbeta primers. Libraries were prepared by immunoSEQ multiplex PCR; TCRdb keeps only in-frame clonotypes and omits some of them. The repertoire holds around 100,000 clones, roughly four fifths seen once, with around 9.6% in the top ten. Study-wide points: In a later analysis, a missense DCLRE1C variant was linked to TCR beta V- and J-gene trimming.

Sequenced sample: PBMCs. The source of this sequence is a male donor in good health and CMV-seropositive.

The CDR3 sequence is CATSRERGQGAGEQYF. As DNA, the CDR3 is TGTGCCACCAGCAGAGAACGGGGACAGGGGGCCGGGGAGCAGTACTTC. The genes are TRBV15 and TRBJ2-7; 12 bases are a match to TRBD1. The CDR3 totals 16 residues. V lost 0 bases and J lost 7; bases outside the gene matches: 7. Looked up from germline, CDR1 is LNHNV and CDR2 is YYDKDF (reference sequence).